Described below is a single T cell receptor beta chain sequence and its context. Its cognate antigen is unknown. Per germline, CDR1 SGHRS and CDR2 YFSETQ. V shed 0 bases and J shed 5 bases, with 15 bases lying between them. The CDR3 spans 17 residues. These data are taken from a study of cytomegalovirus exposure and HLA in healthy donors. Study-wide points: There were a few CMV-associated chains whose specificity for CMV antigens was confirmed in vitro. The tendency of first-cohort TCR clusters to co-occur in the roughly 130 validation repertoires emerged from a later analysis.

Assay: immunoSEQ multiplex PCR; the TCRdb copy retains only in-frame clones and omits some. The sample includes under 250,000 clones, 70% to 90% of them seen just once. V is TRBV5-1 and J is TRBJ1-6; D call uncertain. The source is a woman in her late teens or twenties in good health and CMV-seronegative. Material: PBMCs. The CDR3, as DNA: TGCGCCAGCAGCTTGGGCGGGTCCCGGTCGGATAATTCACCCCTCCACTTT. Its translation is CASSLGGSRSDNSPLHF.